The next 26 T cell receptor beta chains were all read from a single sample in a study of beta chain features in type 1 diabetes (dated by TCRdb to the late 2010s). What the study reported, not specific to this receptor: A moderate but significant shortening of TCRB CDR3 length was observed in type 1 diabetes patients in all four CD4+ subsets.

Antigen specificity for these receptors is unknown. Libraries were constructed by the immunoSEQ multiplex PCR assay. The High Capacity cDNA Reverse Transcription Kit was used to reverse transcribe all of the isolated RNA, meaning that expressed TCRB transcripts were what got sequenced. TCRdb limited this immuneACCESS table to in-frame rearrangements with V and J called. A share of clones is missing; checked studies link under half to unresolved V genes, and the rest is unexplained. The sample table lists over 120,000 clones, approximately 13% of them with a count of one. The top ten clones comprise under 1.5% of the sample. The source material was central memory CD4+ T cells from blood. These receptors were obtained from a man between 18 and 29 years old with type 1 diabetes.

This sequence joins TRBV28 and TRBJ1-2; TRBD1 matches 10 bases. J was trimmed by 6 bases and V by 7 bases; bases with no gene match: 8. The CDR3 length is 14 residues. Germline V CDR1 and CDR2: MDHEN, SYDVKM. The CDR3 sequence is CASIEPGQGNGYTF. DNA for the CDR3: TGTGCCAGCATCGAACCGGGACAGGGGAATGGCTACACCTTC.

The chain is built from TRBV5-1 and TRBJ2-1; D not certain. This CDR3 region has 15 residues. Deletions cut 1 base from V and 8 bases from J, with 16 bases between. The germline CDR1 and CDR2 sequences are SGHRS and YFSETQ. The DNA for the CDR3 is TGCGCCAGCAGCTTGACCCCAGGACGGTGGGATGAGCAGTTCTTC. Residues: CASSLTPGRWDEQFF.

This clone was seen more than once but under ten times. The CDR3 DNA is TGCGCCAGCAGCCAAGAAATAAGAGGGGCCCGCTCCTACAATGAGCAGTTCTTC. Protein sequence: CASSQEIRGARSYNEQFF. The chain is built from TRBV4-1 and TRBJ2-1, with D perhaps matching TRBD1 or TRBD2 (5 bases each). The germline CDR1 and CDR2 sequences are MGHRA and YSYEKL. With 0 bases removed from V and 0 bases from J, the gap between germline ends came to 15 bases. The CDR3 totals 18 residues.

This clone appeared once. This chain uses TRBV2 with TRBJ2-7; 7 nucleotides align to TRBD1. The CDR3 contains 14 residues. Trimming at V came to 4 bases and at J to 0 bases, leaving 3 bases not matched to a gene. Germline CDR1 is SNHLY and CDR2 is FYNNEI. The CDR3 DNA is TGTGCCAGCAGTGCACAGGGGAGCTCCTACGAGCAGTACTTC. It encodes CASSAQGSSYEQYF.

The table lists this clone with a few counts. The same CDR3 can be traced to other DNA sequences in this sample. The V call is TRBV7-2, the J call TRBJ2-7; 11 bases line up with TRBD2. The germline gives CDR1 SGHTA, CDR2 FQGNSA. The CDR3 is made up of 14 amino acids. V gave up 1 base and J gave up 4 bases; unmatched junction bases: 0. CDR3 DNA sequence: TGTGCCAGCAGCTTAGGACTAGCGGGGTACGAGCAGTACTTC. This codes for CASSLGLAGYEQYF.

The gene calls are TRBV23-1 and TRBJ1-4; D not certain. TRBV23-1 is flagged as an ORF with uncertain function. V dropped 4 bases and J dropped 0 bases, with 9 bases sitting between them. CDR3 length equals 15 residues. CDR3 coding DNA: TGCGCCAGCAGTCTTCCAGTGTCAACTAATGAAAAACTGTTTTTT. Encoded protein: CASSLPVSTNEKLFF.

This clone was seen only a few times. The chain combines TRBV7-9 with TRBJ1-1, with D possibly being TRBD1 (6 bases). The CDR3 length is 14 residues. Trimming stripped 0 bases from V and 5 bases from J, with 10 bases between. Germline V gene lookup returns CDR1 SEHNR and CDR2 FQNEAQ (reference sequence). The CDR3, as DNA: TGTGCCAGCAGCTTAGCAGACAGGAAAACTGAAGCTTTCTTT. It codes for CASSLADRKTEAFF.

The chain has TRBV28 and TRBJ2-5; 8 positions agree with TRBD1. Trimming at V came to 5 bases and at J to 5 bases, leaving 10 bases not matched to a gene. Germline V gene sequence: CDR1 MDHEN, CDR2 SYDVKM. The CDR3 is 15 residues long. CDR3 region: CASSGQGAPHETQYF. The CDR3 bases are TGTGCCAGCAGTGGTCAGGGGGCGCCCCACGAGACCCAGTACTTC. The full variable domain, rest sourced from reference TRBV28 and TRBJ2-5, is DVKVTQSSRYLVKRTGEKVFLECVQDMDHENMFWYRQDPGLGLRLIYFSYDVKMKEKGDIPEGYSVSREKKERFSLILESASTNQTSMYLCASSGQGAPHETQYFGPGTRLLVL.

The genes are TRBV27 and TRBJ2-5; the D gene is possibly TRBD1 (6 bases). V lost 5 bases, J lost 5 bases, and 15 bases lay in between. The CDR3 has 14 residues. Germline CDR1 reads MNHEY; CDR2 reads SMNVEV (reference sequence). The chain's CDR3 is CASSRGRGLETQYF. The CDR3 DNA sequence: TGTGCCAGCAGTCGCGGAAGGGGGTTGGAGACCCAGTACTTC.

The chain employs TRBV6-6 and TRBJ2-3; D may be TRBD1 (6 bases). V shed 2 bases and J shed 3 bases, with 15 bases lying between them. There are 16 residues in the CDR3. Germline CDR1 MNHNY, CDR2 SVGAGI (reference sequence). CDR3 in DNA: TGTGCCAGCAGTTACGGCCAGGGGAAGGGGACAGATACGCAGTATTTT. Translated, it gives CASSYGQGKGTDTQYF.

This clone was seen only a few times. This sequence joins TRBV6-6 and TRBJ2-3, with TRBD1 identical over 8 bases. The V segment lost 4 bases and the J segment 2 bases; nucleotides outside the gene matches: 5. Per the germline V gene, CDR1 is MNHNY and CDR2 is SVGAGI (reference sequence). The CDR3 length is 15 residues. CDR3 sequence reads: CASSSTGVNTDTQYF. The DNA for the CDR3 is TGTGCCAGCAGTTCGACAGGGGTGAACACAGATACGCAGTATTTT.

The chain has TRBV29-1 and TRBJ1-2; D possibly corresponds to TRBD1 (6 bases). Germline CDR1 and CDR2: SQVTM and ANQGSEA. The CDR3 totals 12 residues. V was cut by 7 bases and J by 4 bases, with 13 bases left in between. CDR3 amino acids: CSAEGTPYGYTF. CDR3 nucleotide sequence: TGCAGCGCCGAAGGGACACCCTATGGCTACACCTTC.

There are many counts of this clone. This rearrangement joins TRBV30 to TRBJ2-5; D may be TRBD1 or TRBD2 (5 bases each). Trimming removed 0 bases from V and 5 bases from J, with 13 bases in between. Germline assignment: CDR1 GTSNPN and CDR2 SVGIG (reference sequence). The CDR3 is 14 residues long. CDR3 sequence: CAWSVAAGTETQYF. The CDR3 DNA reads TGTGCCTGGAGTGTAGCGGCAGGGACGGAGACCCAGTACTTC.

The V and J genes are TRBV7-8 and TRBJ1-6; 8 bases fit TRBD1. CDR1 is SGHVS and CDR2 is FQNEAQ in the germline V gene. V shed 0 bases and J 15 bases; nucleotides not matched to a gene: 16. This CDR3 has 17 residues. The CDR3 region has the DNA TGTGCCAGCAGCTTAGCGCGTTCCGTTGGCAGGGGGCCTCACCTCCACTTT. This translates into CASSLARSVGRGPHLHF.

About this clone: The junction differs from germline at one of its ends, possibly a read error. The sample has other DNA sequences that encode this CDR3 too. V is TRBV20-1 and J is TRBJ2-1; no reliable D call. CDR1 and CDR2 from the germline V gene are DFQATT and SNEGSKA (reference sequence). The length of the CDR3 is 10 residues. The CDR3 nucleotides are TGCAGTGCTGGAGACAATGAACAGTTCTTC. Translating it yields CSAGDNEQFF.

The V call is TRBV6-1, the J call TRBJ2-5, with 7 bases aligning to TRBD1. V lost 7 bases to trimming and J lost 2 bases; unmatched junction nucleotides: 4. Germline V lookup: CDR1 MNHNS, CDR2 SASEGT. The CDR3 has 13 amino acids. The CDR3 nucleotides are TGTGCCAGCATGATACAGGGGCAAGAGACCCAGTACTTC. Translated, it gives CASMIQGQETQYF.

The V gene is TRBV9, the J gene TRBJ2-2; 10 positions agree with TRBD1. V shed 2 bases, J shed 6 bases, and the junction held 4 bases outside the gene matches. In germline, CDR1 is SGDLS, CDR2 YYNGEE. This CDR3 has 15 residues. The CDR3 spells CASSVGQGISGELFF. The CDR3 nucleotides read TGTGCCAGCAGCGTGGGACAGGGGATCTCCGGGGAGCTGTTTTTT.

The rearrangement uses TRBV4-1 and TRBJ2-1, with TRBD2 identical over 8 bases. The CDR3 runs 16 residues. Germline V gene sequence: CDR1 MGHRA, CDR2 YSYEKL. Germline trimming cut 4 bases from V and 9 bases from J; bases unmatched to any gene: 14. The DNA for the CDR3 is TGCGCCAGCAGCCGCCCGGGACTAGTCCTTTCCGGTGAGCAGTTCTTC. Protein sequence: CASSRPGLVLSGEQFF.

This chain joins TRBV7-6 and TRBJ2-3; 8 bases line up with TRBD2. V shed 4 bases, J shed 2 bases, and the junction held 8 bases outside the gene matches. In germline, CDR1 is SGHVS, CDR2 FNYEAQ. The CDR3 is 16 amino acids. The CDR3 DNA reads TGTGCCAGCAGCTCTCGAAACGGGGGGGCCACAGATACGCAGTATTTT. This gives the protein CASSSRNGGATDTQYF.

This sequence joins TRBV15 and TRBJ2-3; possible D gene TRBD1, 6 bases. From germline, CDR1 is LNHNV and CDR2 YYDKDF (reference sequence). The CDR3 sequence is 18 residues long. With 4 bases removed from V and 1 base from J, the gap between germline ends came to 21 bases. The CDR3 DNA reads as TGTGCCACCAGCACCGACCGACAGGCCCCACTGGGCACAGATACGCAGTATTTT. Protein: CATSTDRQAPLGTDTQYF.

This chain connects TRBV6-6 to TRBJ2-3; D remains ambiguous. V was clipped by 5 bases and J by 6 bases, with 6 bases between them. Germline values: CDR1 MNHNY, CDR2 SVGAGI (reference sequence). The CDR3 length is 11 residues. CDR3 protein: CASSELDTQYF. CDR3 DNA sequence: TGTGCCAGCAGTGAACTGGATACGCAGTATTTT.

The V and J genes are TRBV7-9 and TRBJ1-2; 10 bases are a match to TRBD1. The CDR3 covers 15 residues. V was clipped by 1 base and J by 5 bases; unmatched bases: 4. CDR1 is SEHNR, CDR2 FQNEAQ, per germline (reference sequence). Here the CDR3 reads CASSLDWGQGYGYTF. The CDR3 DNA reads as TGTGCCAGCAGCTTAGACTGGGGACAGGGGTATGGCTACACCTTC.

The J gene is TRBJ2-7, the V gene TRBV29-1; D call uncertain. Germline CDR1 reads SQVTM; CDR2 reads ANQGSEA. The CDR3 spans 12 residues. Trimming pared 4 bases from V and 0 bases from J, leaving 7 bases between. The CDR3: CSVGRNSYEQYF. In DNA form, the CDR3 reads TGCAGCGTTGGAAGGAACTCCTACGAGCAGTACTTC.

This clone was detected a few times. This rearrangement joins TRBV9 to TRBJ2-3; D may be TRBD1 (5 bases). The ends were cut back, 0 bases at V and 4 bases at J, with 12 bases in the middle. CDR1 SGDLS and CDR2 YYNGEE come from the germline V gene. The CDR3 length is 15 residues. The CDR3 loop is CASSVVGGASDTQYF. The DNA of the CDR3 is TGTGCCAGCAGCGTAGTTGGTGGGGCCTCAGATACGCAGTATTTT.

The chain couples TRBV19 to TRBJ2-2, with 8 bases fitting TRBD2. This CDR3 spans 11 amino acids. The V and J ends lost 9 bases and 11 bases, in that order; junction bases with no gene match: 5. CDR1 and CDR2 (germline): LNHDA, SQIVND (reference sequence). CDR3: CASGGDLELFF. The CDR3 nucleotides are TGTGCCAGCGGGGGGGATTTAGAGCTGTTTTTT.

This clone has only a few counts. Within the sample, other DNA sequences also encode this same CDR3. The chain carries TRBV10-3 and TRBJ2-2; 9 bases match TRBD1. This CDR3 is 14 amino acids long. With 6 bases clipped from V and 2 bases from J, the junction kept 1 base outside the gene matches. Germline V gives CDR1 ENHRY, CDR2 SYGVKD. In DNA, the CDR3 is TGTGCCATCAGGACAGGGGGTAACACCGGGGAGCTGTTTTTT. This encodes CAIRTGGNTGELFF.